The rows below give T cell receptor beta chains drawn from one sample of a study of blood T cell repertoires in COVID-19. Data came from immunoSEQ multiplex PCR; TCRdb stores just in-frame clones and leaves some out. The sample has 70,000 to 80,000 clones, 91% seen once; the top ten hold 5.8%. Sequenced sample: peripheral blood. The receptors stem from a human donor in a cohort sampled during active COVID-19. Both conserved end residues are part of each CDR3. The D gene is left open where the match is weak. A clone size is listed for some rows: how often the clone was seen (once, few, many), or a class if it is expanded.

CASSFTRNSPLHF | TGTGCCAGCAGTTTTACTCGGAATTCACCCCTCCACTTT | TRBJ1-6 | TRBV12-3/TRBV12-4 | . | .
CASSLVADQPQHF | TGTGCCAGCAGCTTAGTCGCAGATCAGCCCCAGCATTTT | TRBJ1-5 | TRBV11-2 | . | .
CASSGDRGHEQYF | TGCGCCAGCAGCGGGGACAGGGGCCACGAGCAGTACTTC | TRBJ2-7 | TRBV5-1 | once | TRBD1
CASRAGTLTSEAFF | TGTGCCAGCAGAGCCGGGACACTCACCTCGGAAGCTTTCTTT | TRBJ1-1 | TRBV7-9 | . | .
CASSRGGFEQFF | TGCGCCAGCAGCCGGGGGGGATTTGAGCAGTTCTTC | TRBJ2-1 | TRBV4-3 | . | TRBD2
CASSEPRGGRYNEQFF | TGTGCCAGCAGTGAACCGAGGGGAGGCCGCTACAATGAGCAGTTCTTC | TRBJ2-1 | TRBV25-1 | once | .
CASSNSDRGNHF | TGTGCCAGTAGCAATTCTGACAGGGGGAATCATTTT | TRBJ1-5 | TRBV19 | . | TRBD1
CASRGPGHSYEQYF | TGTGCCAGCAGGGGTCCGGGACATTCCTACGAGCAGTACTTC | TRBJ2-7 | TRBV3-1/TRBV3-2 | once | .
CASSQDEFSGEQFF | TGTGCCAGCAGCCAAGATGAGTTCAGCGGTGAGCAGTTCTTC | TRBJ2-1 | TRBV3-1/TRBV3-2 | . | .
CATQTGGTGQQFF | TGTGCCACCCAGACAGGGGGTACAGGACAGCAGTTCTTC | TRBJ2-1 | TRBV6-6 | . | TRBD1
CASSFLSAPGTGELFF | TGTGCCAGCAGCTTTTTGTCAGCCCCGGGCACCGGGGAGCTGTTTTTT | TRBJ2-2 | TRBV7-2 | . | .
CASSGQGSGQPQHF | TGTGCCAGTAGCGGACAGGGGTCGGGTCAGCCCCAGCATTTT | TRBJ1-5 | TRBV19 | . | TRBD1
CASSLGAGGTDTQYF | TGTGCCAGCAGCTTAGGAGCGGGGGGCACAGATACGCAGTATTTT | TRBJ2-3 | TRBV7-2 | once | TRBD2
CASSIRRAGETQYF | TGTGCCAGTAGTATACGCAGGGCCGGAGAGACCCAGTACTTC | TRBJ2-5 | TRBV19 | . | .
CASSYTGSNQPQHF | TGTGCCAGCAGTTACACGGGTAGCAATCAGCCCCAGCATTTT | TRBJ1-5 | TRBV6-5 | . | .
CASSPGQGGTYEQYF | TGTGCCAGCAGCCCGGGACAGGGAGGTACCTACGAGCAGTACTTC | TRBJ2-7 | TRBV9 | . | TRBD1
CASSQEGGGFSYNEQFF | TGCGCCAGCAGCCAAGAGGGCGGGGGGTTCTCCTACAATGAGCAGTTCTTC | TRBJ2-1 | TRBV4-3 | . | TRBD2
CAISHGLAQETQYF | TGTGCCATCAGTCACGGACTAGCGCAGGAGACCCAGTACTTC | TRBJ2-5 | TRBV10-3 | . | TRBD2
CATSDPYTGELFF | TGTGCCACCAGTGACCCTTACACCGGGGAGCTGTTTTTT | TRBJ2-2 | TRBV24-1 | . | .
CASSQDLPGGPNGELFF | TGCGCCAGCAGCCAAGATTTACCGGGGGGGCCTAACGGGGAGCTGTTTTTT | TRBJ2-2 | TRBV4-1 | . | TRBD2
CASSQDITGGGYTF | TGTGCCAGCAGCCAAGATATAACAGGGGGCGGCTACACCTTC | TRBJ1-2 | TRBV3-1/TRBV3-2 | . | TRBD1
CASRTSGDTQYF | TGTGCCAGCAGGACTAGCGGCGATACGCAGTATTTT | TRBJ2-3 | TRBV12-3/TRBV12-4 | . | TRBD2
CASSPNKGDQETQYF | TGTGCCAGCTCACCAAATAAGGGGGACCAAGAGACCCAGTACTTC | TRBJ2-5 | TRBV18 | . | .
CAWSLRRTAQNYGYTF | TGTGCCTGGAGCTTACGGAGGACAGCGCAGAACTATGGCTACACCTTC | TRBJ1-2 | TRBV30 | . | .
CASSRTGAGKNIQYF | TGTGCCAGCAGTCGGACAGGGGCGGGCAAAAACATTCAGTACTTC | TRBJ2-4 | TRBV6-5 | . | TRBD1
CASSQRDRAGELFF | TGTGCCAGCAGCCAACGGGACAGGGCCGGGGAGCTGTTTTTT | TRBJ2-2 | TRBV3-1/TRBV3-2 | few | TRBD1
CASSQGYNSPLHF | TGTGCCAGCAGTCAGGGTTATAATTCACCCCTCCACTTT | TRBJ1-6 | TRBV7-9 | . | .
CASSHLEGGYTF | TGTGCCAGCAGTCACCTCGAGGGAGGCTACACCTTC | TRBJ1-2 | TRBV6-5 | . | .
CASSAGTGGLGLLFF | TGTGCCAGCAGTGCCGGGACAGGGGGCTTGGGGTTGCTGTTTTTT | TRBJ1-4 | TRBV6-6 | . | TRBD1
CASSSGTRNTEAFF | TGTGCCAGCAGTTCCGGGACAAGGAACACTGAAGCTTTCTTT | TRBJ1-1 | TRBV6-5 | . | .
CARGRLNTEAFF | TGTGCCAGGGGCCGCTTGAACACTGAAGCTTTCTTT | TRBJ1-1 | TRBV6-4 | once | .
CASTVDRTNYGYTF | TGTGCCAGCACTGTGGACAGAACTAACTATGGCTACACCTTC | TRBJ1-2 | TRBV6-6 | . | .
CASSQDPFSYEQYF | TGTGCCAGCAGCCAAGACCCCTTCTCCTACGAGCAGTACTTC | TRBJ2-7 | TRBV3-1/TRBV3-2 | . | .
CASYGTLGGPSNQPQHF | TGTGCCAGTTACGGGACACTAGGAGGTCCAAGCAATCAGCCCCAGCATTTT | TRBJ1-5 | TRBV2 | . | .
CASSLVAVNQPQHF | TGTGCCAGCAGCTTGGTTGCGGTAAATCAGCCCCAGCATTTT | TRBJ1-5 | TRBV5-5 | . | .
CASSTQGATEAFF | TGTGCCAGTAGTACACAGGGGGCCACTGAAGCTTTCTTT | TRBJ1-1 | TRBV19 | once | TRBD1
CASSPGTGNQPQHF | TGTGCCAGCAGCCCCGGGACAGGTAATCAGCCCCAGCATTTT | TRBJ1-5 | TRBV7-9 | once | TRBD1
CASSLAGLDGYTF | TGTGCCAGCAGCTTAGCGGGGCTCGATGGCTACACCTTC | TRBJ1-2 | TRBV7-2 | . | .
CATTTDREINQPQHF | TGTGCCACCACCACAGACAGGGAAATCAATCAGCCCCAGCATTTT | TRBJ1-5 | TRBV24-1 | . | TRBD1
CASSLRPSPYNEQFF | TGTGCCAGCAGCTTGAGGCCTTCCCCCTACAATGAGCAGTTCTTC | TRBJ2-1 | TRBV7-2 | . | .
CTSIINSPGLAGGPHTGELFF | TGCACCAGCATCATAAATTCTCCAGGACTAGCGGGGGGGCCCCACACCGGGGAGCTGTTTTTT | TRBJ2-2 | TRBV1 | . | .
CASSYGQGGNQPQHF | TGTGCCAGCAGTTACGGACAGGGGGGCAATCAGCCCCAGCATTTT | TRBJ1-5 | TRBV6-5 | . | TRBD1
CSVGDRGYEQYF | TGCAGCGTTGGGGACAGGGGCTACGAGCAGTACTTC | TRBJ2-7 | TRBV29-1 | . | TRBD1
CASSLVPSRRVFGYGYTF | TGTGCCAGCAGCTTAGTACCCTCCCGGAGGGTCTTTGGATATGGCTACACCTTC | TRBJ1-2 | TRBV11-2 | . | .
CATSDPGQGRANEQFF | TGTGCCACCAGTGACCCCGGACAGGGGCGAGCTAATGAGCAGTTCTTC | TRBJ2-1 | TRBV24-1 | . | TRBD1
CASSFTGAEGYTF | TGTGCCAGCAGCTTCACAGGGGCGGAGGGCTACACCTTC | TRBJ1-2 | TRBV5-4 | . | TRBD1
CASSPGTSDEQFF | TGTGCCAGCAGCCCAGGGACTAGCGATGAGCAGTTCTTC | TRBJ2-1 | TRBV5-4 | . | TRBD2
CASSLQGAGELFF | TGTGCCAGCAGTTTACAGGGGGCCGGGGAGCTGTTTTTT | TRBJ2-2 | TRBV27 | . | TRBD1
CATRAGQGPSYEQYF | TGTGCCACGAGAGCGGGACAGGGGCCATCCTACGAGCAGTACTTC | TRBJ2-7 | TRBV10-3 | . | TRBD1
CASLGERHEKLFF | TGTGCCAGCTTAGGGGAAAGGCATGAAAAACTGTTTTTT | TRBJ1-4 | TRBV27 | . | .
CASSPGGTGANQPQHF | TGTGCCAGCAGCCCCGGTGGGACAGGGGCAAATCAGCCCCAGCATTTT | TRBJ1-5 | TRBV7-9 | . | TRBD1
CASSQGAREPQHF | TGCGCCAGCAGTCAGGGGGCGAGGGAGCCCCAGCATTTT | TRBJ1-5 | TRBV10-2 | . | TRBD1
CASSLLAGAYEQYF | TGTGCCAGCAGCCTTCTAGCGGGGGCGTACGAGCAGTACTTC | TRBJ2-7 | TRBV7-2 | . | TRBD2
CASSVKGGGAEKTEAFF | TGTGCCAGCAGCGTAAAGGGAGGAGGGGCGGAGAAAACTGAAGCTTTCTTT | TRBJ1-1 | TRBV9 | . | .
CASSQASGGYNEQFF | TGCGCCAGCAGCCAAGCTAGCGGGGGTTACAATGAGCAGTTCTTC | TRBJ2-1 | TRBV4-3 | . | TRBD2
CATSRGTGDHSNQPQHF | TGTGCCACCAGCAGAGGGACAGGGGATCATAGCAATCAGCCCCAGCATTTT | TRBJ1-5 | TRBV15 | . | TRBD1
CATRRVGSKGNTIYF | TGTGCCACCAGGAGGGTAGGTTCGAAGGGAAACACCATATATTTT | TRBJ1-3 | TRBV15 | few | .
CASGFGQSTDTQYF | TGTGCTAGTGGTTTCGGACAGAGCACAGATACGCAGTATTTT | TRBJ2-3 | TRBV12-5 | . | .
CASSGGVRETQYF | TGTGCCAGCTCGGGCGGGGTTCGAGAGACCCAGTACTTC | TRBJ2-5 | TRBV3-1/TRBV3-2 | . | .